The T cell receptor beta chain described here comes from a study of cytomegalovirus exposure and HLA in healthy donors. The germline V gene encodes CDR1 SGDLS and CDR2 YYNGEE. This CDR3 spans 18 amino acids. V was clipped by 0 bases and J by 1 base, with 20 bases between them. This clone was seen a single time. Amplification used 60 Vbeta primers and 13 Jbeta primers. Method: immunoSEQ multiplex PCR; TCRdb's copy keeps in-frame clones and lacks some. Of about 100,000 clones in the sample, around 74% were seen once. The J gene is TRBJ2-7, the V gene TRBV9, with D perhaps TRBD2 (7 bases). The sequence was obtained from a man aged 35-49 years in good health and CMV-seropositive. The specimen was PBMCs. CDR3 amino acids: CASSVVLRVGGPSYEQYF. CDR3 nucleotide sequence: TGTGCCAGCAGCGTAGTATTGAGGGTCGGGGGGCCGTCCTACGAGCAGTACTTC.